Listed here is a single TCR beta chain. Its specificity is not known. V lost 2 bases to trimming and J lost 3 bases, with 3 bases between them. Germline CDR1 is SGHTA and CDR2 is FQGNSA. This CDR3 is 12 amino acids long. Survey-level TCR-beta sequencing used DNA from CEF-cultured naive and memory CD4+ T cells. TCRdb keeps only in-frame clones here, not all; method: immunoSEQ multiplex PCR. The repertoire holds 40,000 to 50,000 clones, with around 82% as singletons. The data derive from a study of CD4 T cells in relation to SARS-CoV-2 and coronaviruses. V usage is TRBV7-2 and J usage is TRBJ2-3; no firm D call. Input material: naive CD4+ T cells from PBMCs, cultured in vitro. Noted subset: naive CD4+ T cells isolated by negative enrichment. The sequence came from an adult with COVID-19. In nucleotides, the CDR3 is TGTGCCAGCAGCTTACTGACAGATACGCAGTATTTT. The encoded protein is CASSLLTDTQYF.